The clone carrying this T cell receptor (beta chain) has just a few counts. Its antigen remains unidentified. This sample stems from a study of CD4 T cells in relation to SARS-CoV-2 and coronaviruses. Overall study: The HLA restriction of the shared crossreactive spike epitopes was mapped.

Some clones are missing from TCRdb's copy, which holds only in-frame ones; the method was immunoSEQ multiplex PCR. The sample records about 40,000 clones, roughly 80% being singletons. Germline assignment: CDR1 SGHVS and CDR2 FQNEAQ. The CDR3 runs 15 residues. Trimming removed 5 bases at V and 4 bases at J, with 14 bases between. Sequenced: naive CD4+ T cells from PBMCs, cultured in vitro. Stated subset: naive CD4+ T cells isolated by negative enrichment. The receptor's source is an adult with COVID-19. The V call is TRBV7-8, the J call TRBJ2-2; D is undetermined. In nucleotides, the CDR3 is TGTGCCAGCAGCCCTGCTCCGCGATCCACCGGGGAGCTGTTTTTT. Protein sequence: CASSPAPRSTGELFF.